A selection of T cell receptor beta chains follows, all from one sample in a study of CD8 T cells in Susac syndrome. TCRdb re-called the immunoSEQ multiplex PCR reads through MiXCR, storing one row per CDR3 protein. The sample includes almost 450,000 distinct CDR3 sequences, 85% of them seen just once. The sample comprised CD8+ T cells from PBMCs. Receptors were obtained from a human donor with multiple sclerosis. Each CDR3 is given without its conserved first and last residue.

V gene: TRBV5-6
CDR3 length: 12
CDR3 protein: ASSLDRGISGYT

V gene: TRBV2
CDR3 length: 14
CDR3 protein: ASSEVKGFSNQPQH

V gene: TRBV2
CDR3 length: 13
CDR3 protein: ASTEDSYITGELF

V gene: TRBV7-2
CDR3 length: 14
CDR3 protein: ASSLRLVGTTDTQY

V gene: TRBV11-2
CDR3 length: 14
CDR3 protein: ASSLGRQGPGTEAF

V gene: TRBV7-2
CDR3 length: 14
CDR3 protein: ASSLDFSRYNQPQH

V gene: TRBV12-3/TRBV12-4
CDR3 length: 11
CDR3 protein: ASSLDRGNTIY

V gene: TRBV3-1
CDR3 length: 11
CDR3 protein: ASSQVTHNEQF

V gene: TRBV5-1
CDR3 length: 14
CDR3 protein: ASSLVQDRGNTEAF

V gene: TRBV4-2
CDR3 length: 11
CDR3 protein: ASSLTPQAEAF

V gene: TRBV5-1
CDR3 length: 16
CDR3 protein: ASSLAWAAGASTDTQY

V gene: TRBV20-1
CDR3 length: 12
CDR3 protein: SARDLKEALPLH

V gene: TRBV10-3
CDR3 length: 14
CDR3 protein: AISEALQGPYNEQF

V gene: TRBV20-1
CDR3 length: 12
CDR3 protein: SARTSGTYNEQF

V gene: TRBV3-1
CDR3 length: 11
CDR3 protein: ASSQAYVYEQY

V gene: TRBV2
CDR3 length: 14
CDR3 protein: ASSGGTGGFNSPLH

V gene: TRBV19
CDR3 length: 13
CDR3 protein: ASTTSGTSYNEQF

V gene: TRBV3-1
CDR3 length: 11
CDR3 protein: ASSRPEGHEQF

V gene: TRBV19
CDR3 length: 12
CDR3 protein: ASSIARASYEQY

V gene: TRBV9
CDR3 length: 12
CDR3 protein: ASSGGPLNTEAF

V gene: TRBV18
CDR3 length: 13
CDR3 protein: ASSPLGQGEDTQY

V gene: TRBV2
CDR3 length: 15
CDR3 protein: ASTEGWGQGVSYEQY

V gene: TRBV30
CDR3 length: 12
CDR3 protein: AWSPGLTNTEAF

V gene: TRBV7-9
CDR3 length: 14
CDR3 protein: ASSWGDTRGVETQY

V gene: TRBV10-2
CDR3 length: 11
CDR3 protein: ASSETQGSGYT

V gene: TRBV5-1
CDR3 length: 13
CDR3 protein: ASSLESASNTEAF

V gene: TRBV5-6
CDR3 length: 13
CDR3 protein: ASSLAPGATDTQY

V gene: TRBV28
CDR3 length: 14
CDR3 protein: ASSFGSGGNYNEQF

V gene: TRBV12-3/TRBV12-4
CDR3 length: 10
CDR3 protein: ASSFVVAEQF